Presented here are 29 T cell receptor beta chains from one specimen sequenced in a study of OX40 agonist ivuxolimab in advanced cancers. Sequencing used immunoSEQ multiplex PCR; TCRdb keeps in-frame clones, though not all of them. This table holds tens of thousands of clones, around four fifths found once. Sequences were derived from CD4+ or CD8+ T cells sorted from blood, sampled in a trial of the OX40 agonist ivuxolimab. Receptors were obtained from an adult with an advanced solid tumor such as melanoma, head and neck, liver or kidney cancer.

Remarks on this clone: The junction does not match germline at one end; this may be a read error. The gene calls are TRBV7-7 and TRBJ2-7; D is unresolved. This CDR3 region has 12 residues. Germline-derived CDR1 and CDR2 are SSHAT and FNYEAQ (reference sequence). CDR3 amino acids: CASSLVTHEQYF. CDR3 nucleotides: TGTGCTAGCAGCTTAGTGACCCACGAGCAGTACTTC. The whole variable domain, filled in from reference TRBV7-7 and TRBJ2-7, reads GAGVSQSPRYKVTKRGQDVTLRCDPISSHATLYWYQQALGQGPEFLTYFNYEAQPDKSGLPSDRFSAERPEGSISTLTIQRTEQRDSAMYRCASSLVTHEQYFGPGTRLTVT.

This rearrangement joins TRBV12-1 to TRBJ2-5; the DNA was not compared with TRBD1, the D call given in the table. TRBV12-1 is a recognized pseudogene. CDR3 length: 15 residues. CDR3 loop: CASSSPTGGVETQYF. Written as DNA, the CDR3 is TGTGCCAGCAGCTCTCCGACAGGGGGCGTCGAGACCCAGTACTTC.

CDR3 residues: CASSYPYF. The CDR3, as DNA: TGTGCCAGCAGTTACCCGTACTTC. This chain links TRBV6-8 with TRBJ2-4; D is unclear. Germline V gives CDR1 MNHGY, CDR2 SAAAGT. Deletions cut 2 bases from V and 15 bases from J, with 2 bases between. The CDR3 is made up of 8 amino acids.

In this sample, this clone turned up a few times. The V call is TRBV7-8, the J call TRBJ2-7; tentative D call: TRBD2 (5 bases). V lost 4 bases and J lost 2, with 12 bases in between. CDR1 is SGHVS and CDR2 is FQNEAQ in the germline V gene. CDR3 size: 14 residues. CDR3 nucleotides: TGTGCCAGCAGCTGGAGGCCTGGGACCTACGAGCAGTACTTC. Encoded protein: CASSWRPGTYEQYF.

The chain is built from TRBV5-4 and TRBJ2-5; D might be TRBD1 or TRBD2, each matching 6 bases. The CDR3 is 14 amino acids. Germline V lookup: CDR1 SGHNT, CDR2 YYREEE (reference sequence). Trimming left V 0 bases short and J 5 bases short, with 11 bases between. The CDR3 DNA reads TGTGCCAGCAGCTTGGCGGGGGCTCAGGAGACCCAGTACTTC. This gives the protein CASSLAGAQETQYF.

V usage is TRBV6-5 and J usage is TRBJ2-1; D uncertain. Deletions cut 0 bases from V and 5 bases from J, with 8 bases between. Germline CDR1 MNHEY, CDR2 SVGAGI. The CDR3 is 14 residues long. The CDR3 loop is CASSYSSRNNEQFF. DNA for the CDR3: TGTGCCAGCAGTTACTCGAGTCGGAACAATGAGCAGTTCTTC.

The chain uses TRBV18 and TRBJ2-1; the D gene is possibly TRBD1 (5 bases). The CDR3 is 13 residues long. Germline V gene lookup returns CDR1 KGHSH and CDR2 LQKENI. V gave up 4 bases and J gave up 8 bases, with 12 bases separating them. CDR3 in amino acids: CASSQWGLDEQFF. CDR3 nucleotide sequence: TGTGCCAGCTCACAATGGGGCCTAGATGAGCAGTTCTTC.

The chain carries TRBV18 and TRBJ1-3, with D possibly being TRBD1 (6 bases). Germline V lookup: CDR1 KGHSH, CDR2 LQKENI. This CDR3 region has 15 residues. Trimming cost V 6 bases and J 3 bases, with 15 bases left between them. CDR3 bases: TGTGCCAGCTCCCCTAGACAGGCATATGGAAACACCATATATTTT. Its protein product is CASSPRQAYGNTIYF.

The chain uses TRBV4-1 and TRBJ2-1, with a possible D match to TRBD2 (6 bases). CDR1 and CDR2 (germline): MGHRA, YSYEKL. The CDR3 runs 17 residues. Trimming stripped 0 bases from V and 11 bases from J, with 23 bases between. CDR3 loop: CASSQDPSFTSTTKQFF. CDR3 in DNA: TGCGCCAGCAGCCAAGATCCATCCTTCACTAGCACCACAAAGCAGTTCTTC.

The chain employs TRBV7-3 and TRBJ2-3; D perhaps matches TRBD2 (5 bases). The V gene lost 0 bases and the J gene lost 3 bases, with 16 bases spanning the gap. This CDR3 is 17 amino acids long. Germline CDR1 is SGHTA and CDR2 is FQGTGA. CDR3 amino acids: CASSLTPGRSGTDTQYF. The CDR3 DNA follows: TGTGCCAGCAGCTTAACGCCCGGACGGAGCGGAACAGATACGCAGTATTTT.

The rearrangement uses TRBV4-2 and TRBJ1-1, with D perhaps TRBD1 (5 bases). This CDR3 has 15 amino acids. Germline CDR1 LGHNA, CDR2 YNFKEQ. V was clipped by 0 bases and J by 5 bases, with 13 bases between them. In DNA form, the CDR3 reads TGTGCCAGCAGCCAAGATAGCCAGGGTCCGACTGAAGCTTTCTTT. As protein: CASSQDSQGPTEAFF.

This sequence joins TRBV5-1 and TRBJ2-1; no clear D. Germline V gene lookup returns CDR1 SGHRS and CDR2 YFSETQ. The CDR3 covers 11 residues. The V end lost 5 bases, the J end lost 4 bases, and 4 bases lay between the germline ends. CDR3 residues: CASSDYNEQFF. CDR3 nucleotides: TGCGCCAGCAGTGATTACAATGAGCAGTTCTTC. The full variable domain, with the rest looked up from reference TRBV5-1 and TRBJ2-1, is KAGVTQTPRYLIKTRGQQVTLSCSPISGHRSVSWYQQTPGQGLQFLFEYFSETQRNKGNFPGRFSGRQFSNSRSEMNVSTLELGDSALYLCASSDYNEQFFGPGTRLTVL.

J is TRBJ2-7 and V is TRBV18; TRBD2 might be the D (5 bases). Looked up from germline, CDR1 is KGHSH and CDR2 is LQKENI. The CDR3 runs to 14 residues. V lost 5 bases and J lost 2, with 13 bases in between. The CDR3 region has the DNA TGTGCCAGCTCAGCCCCGGGAAACCCCTACGAGCAGTACTTC. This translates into CASSAPGNPYEQYF.

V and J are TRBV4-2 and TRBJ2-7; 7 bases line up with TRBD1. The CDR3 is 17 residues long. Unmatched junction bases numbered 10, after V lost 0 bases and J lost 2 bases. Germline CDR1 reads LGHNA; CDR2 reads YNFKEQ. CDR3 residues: CASSQDRGTVTPYEQYF. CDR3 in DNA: TGTGCCAGCAGCCAAGATAGGGGGACAGTAACCCCCTACGAGCAGTACTTC.

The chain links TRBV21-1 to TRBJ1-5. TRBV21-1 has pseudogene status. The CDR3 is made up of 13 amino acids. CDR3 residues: CASSKAAVQPQHF. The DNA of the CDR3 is TGTGCCAGCAGCAAAGCCGCCGTTCAGCCCCAGCATTTT.

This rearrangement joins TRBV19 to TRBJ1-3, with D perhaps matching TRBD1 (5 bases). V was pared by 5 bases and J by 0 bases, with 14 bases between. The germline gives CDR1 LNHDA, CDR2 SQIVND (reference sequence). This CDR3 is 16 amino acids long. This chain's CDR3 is CASSPRGTSSGNTIYF. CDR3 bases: TGTGCCAGTAGTCCTCGGGGGACCAGCTCTGGAAACACCATATATTTT.

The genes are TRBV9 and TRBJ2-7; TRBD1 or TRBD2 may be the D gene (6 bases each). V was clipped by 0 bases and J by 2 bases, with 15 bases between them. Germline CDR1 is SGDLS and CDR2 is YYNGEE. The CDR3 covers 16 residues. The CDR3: CASSVGLRGRTYEQYF. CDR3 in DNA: TGTGCCAGCAGCGTAGGGTTGAGGGGGAGGACCTACGAGCAGTACTTC.

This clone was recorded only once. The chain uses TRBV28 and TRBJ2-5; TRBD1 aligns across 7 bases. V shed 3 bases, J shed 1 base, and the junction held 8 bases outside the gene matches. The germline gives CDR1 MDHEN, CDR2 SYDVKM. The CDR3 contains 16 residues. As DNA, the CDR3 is TGTGCCAGCAGTTTCCACCGGGGACAGTCCCAAGAGACCCAGTACTTC. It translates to CASSFHRGQSQETQYF.

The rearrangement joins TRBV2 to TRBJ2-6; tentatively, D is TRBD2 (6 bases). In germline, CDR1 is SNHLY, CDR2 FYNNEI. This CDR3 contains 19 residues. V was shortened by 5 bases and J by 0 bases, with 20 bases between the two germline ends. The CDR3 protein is CASSPRTGLTTSGANVLTF. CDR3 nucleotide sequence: TGTGCCAGCAGTCCCCGGACGGGACTGACTACCTCTGGGGCCAACGTCCTGACTTTC.

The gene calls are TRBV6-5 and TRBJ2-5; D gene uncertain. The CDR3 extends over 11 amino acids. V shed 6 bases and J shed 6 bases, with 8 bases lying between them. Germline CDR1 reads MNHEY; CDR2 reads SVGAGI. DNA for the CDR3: TGTGCCAGCAGAGGCAGACAGACCCAGTACTTC. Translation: CASRGRQTQYF.

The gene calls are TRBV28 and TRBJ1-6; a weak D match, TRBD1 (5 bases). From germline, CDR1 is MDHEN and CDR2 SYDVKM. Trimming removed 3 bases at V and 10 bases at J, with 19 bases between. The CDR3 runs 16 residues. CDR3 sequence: CASSFIPSTEPSPLHF. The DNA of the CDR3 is TGTGCCAGCAGTTTTATCCCTTCGACAGAGCCCTCACCCCTCCACTTT.

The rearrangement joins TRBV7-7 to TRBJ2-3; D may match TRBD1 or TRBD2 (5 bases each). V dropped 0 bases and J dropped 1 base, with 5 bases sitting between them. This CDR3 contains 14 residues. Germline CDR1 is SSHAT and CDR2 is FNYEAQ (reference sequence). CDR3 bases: TGTGCCAGCAGCTTAGCGGGGGGCACAGATACGCAGTATTTT. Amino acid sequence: CASSLAGGTDTQYF.

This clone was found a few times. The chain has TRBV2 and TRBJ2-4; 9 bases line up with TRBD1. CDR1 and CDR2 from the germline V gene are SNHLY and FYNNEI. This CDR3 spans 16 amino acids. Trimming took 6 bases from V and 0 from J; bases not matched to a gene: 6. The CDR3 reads CASSADRGLAKNIQYF. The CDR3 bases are TGTGCCAGCAGCGCGGACAGGGGTTTAGCCAAAAACATTCAGTACTTC. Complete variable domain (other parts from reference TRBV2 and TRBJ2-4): EPEVTQTPSHQVTQMGQEVILRCVPISNHLYFYWYRQILGQKVEFLVSFYNNEISEKSEIFDDQFSVERPDGSNFTLKIRSTKLEDSAMYFCASSADRGLAKNIQYFGAGTRLSVL.

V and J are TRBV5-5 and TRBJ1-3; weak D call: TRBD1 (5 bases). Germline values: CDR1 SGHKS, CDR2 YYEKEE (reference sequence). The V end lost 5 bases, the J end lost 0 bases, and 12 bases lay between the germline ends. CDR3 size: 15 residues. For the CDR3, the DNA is TGTGCCAGCAGTCTGGGGGGGATCTCTGGAAACACCATATATTTT. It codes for CASSLGGISGNTIYF.

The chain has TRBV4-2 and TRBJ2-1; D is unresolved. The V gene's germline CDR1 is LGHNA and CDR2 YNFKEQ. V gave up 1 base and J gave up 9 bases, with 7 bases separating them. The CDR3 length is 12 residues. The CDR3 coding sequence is TGTGCCAGCAGCCAAGGTTACGTTGAGCAGTTCTTC. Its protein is CASSQGYVEQFF.

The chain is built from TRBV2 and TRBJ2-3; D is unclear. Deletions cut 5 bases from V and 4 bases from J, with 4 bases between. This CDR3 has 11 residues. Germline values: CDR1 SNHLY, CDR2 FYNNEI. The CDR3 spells CASSLSDTQYF. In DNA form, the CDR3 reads TGTGCCAGCAGTCTGTCAGATACGCAGTATTTT.

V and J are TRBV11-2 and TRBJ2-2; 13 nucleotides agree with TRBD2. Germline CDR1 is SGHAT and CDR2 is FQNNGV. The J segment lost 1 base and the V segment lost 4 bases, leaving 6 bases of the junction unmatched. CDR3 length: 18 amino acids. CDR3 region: CASSSGLAGVLNTGELFF. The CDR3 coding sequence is TGTGCCAGCAGCTCCGGACTAGCGGGGGTCTTGAACACCGGGGAGCTGTTTTTT. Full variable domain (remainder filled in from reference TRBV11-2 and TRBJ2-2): EAGVAQSPRYKIIEKRQSVAFWCNPISGHATLYWYQQILGQGPKLLIQFQNNGVVDDSQLPKDRFSAERLKGVDSTLKIQPAKLEDSAVYLCASSSGLAGVLNTGELFFGEGSRLTVL.

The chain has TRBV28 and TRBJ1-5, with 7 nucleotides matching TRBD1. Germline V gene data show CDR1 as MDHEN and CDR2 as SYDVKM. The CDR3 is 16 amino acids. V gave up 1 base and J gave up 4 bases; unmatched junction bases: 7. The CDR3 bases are TGTGCCAGCAGTTTATCTAGGACAGGAAGAAATCAGCCCCAGCATTTT. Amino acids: CASSLSRTGRNQPQHF.

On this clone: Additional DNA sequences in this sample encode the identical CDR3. The CDR3 region is CASSYSTEPYGYTF. The CDR3 DNA is TGTGCCAGCAGTTACTCGACCGAGCCCTATGGCTACACCTTC. The rearrangement links TRBV6-6 to TRBJ1-2; D is unresolved. With 0 bases removed from V and 4 bases from J, the gap between germline ends came to 9 bases. This CDR3 has 14 residues. CDR1 and CDR2 from the germline V gene are MNHNY and SVGAGI (reference sequence).